The 26 T cell receptor beta chains presented below share a single source sample, sequenced in a study of OX40 agonist ivuxolimab in advanced cancers. Profiling relied on immunoSEQ multiplex PCR, and the TCRdb table lists in-frame clones only, not all of them. The table includes approximately 61,000 clones, about 82% detected once. Sequences were derived from CD4+ or CD8+ T cells sorted from blood, sampled in a trial of the OX40 agonist ivuxolimab. These receptors came from an adult with an advanced solid tumor such as melanoma, head and neck, liver or kidney cancer.

The chain joins TRBV2 to TRBJ2-7; 12 bases map to TRBD2. CDR1 is SNHLY, CDR2 FYNNEI, per germline. The length of the CDR3 is 14 residues. V gave up 5 bases and J gave up 5 bases; unmatched junction bases: 4. The CDR3 region is CASSPLAGGDEQYF. CDR3 in DNA: TGTGCCAGCAGTCCTCTAGCGGGAGGGGACGAGCAGTACTTC.

The chain carries TRBV4-2 and TRBJ2-1; 9 bases match TRBD2. The germline CDR1 and CDR2 sequences are LGHNA and YNFKEQ. Germline trimming cut 4 bases from V and 6 bases from J; bases unmatched to any gene: 16. The CDR3 is 18 residues long. In nucleotides, the CDR3 is TGTGCCAGCAGCCTCTATCTCGGGGGTAGCGGGAGAAGCAATGAGCAGTTCTTC. Translation: CASSLYLGGSGRSNEQFF.

V is TRBV2 and J is TRBJ1-1; TRBD1 is a possible D gene (5 bases). Between the trimmed V and J ends, which lost 4 bases and 0 bases, there was a span of 9 bases. The CDR3 contains 14 residues. Germline loops: CDR1 SNHLY, CDR2 FYNNEI. The CDR3 here is CASSAGVVNTEAFF. The CDR3 coding sequence is TGTGCCAGCAGTGCGGGGGTTGTGAACACTGAAGCTTTCTTT.

The rearrangement joins TRBV13 to TRBJ2-2; 8 bases line up with TRBD2. CDR3 size: 15 residues. CDR1 and CDR2 (germline): PRHDT, FYEKMQ (reference sequence). V was clipped by 2 bases and J by 8 bases; unmatched bases: 7. The CDR3 DNA follows: TGTGCCAGCAGCTTACGCGGGAGGATTAATGGGGAGCTGTTTTTT. Translated, it gives CASSLRGRINGELFF.

V and J are TRBV19 and TRBJ2-1; TRBD2 matches at 13 bases. This CDR3 is built from 14 residues. The V gene's germline CDR1 is LNHDA and CDR2 SQIVND (reference sequence). After removal of 9 bases from V and 5 bases from J, the junction contained 4 bases not matched to a gene. Written as DNA, the CDR3 is TGTGCCAGCTCGGGACTAGCGGGAAACAATGAGCAGTTCTTC. Its protein is CASSGLAGNNEQFF.

The J gene is TRBJ2-1, the V gene TRBV9; 9 bases map to TRBD2. V dropped 0 bases and J dropped 5; count of bases not matched to a gene: 3. The CDR3 sequence is 15 residues long. Germline-derived CDR1 and CDR2 are SGDLS and YYNGEE. CDR3 in DNA: TGTGCCAGCAGCGTAGAGACTAGCGGCGACAATGAGCAGTTCTTC. Translated, it gives CASSVETSGDNEQFF.

This clone was seen only once. The rearrangement links TRBV19 to TRBJ2-1; D is uncertain. The CDR3 runs to 14 residues. The germline gives CDR1 LNHDA, CDR2 SQIVND (reference sequence). The ends were cut back, 5 bases at V and 3 bases at J, with 11 bases in the middle. In nucleotides, the CDR3 is TGTGCCAGTAGTTGGAGCGAGCGCTACAATGAGCAGTTCTTC. Translating it yields CASSWSERYNEQFF.

The chain recombines TRBV2 with TRBJ2-3, with D unclear. The CDR3 is 12 amino acids. V lost 4 bases and J lost 4, with 6 bases in between. Germline CDR1 reads SNHLY; CDR2 reads FYNNEI. The CDR3 DNA is TGTGCCAGCAGTGTGACCGCAGATACGCAGTATTTT. Its translation: CASSVTADTQYF.

V is TRBV29-1 and J is TRBJ2-3; the match to TRBD2 covers 12 bases. CDR1 and CDR2 (germline): SQVTM, ANQGSEA. This CDR3 has 14 residues. J gave up 3 bases and V 5 bases, and 3 bases lay outside the gene matches. The CDR3 loop reads CSVRLAGVTDTQYF. The DNA of the CDR3 is TGCAGCGTTAGACTAGCGGGAGTTACAGATACGCAGTATTTT.

The chain carries TRBV12-5 and TRBJ1-4; D may be TRBD1 (5 bases). The V gene lost 3 bases and the J gene lost 5 bases, with 13 bases spanning the gap. This CDR3 has 15 residues. From germline, CDR1 is LGHNT and CDR2 FRNRAP. For the CDR3, the DNA is TGTGCTAGTGGTTTAGGAGACAGCTTAAATGAAAAACTGTTTTTT. It translates to CASGLGDSLNEKLFF.

The gene calls are TRBV6-1 and TRBJ1-2, with a tentative D call TRBD1 (5 bases). The CDR3 extends over 12 amino acids. Germline-derived CDR1 and CDR2 are MNHNS and SASEGT. Trimming cost V 3 bases and J 5 bases, with 7 bases left between them. DNA for the CDR3: TGTGCCAGCAGTGAGGGGGGATATGGCTACACCTTC. Protein: CASSEGGYGYTF.

The gene calls are TRBV7-9 and TRBJ1-3; D uncertain. V lost 3 bases to trimming and J lost 3 bases, with 12 bases between them. The CDR3 runs to 15 residues. Germline V gives CDR1 SEHNR, CDR2 FQNEAQ (reference sequence). As DNA, the CDR3 is TGTGCCAGCAGCTTTGGGGAGGTGTTTGGAAACACCATATATTTT. As protein: CASSFGEVFGNTIYF.

The rearrangement links TRBV20-1 to TRBJ2-2; D gene uncertain. Trimming took 4 bases from V and 10 from J, leaving 10 bases between them. In germline, CDR1 is DFQATT, CDR2 SNEGSKA (reference sequence). The CDR3 is made up of 11 amino acids. The CDR3 sequence is CSATRGVELFF. The CDR3 nucleotides are TGCAGTGCTACTCGAGGTGTGGAGCTGTTTTTT.

The rearrangement joins TRBV9 to TRBJ2-1, with D possibly being TRBD2 (6 bases). Deletions cut 0 bases from V and 2 bases from J, with 9 bases between. The germline V gene encodes CDR1 SGDLS and CDR2 YYNGEE. There are 15 residues in the CDR3. CDR3 bases: TGTGCCAGCAGCGTAGGGTCTAGCGCCTACAATGAGCAGTTCTTC. This sequence encodes CASSVGSSAYNEQFF.

J is TRBJ2-7 and V is TRBV18; no clear D gene. The germline V gene encodes CDR1 KGHSH and CDR2 LQKENI. V was pared by 1 base and J by 0 bases, with 10 bases between. CDR3 length: 15 amino acids. The CDR3, as DNA: TGTGCCAGCTCACCACAGGCCGTCCTCTCCTACGAGCAGTACTTC. This sequence encodes CASSPQAVLSYEQYF. Full variable domain (rest looked up from reference TRBV18 and TRBJ2-7): NAGVMQNPRHLVRRRGQEARLRCSPMKGHSHVYWYRQLPEEGLKFMVYLQKENIIDESGMPKERFSAEFPKEGPSILRIQQVVRGDSAAYFCASSPQAVLSYEQYFGPGTRLTVT.

The genes are TRBV10-3 and TRBJ1-1, with a weak D call TRBD1 (6 bases). The germline V and J ends were trimmed by 2 bases and 1 base, with 14 bases remaining between them. This CDR3 has 16 amino acids. Germline CDR1 is ENHRY and CDR2 is SYGVKD. The CDR3 reads CAISEPKAGANTEAFF. Written as DNA, the CDR3 is TGTGCCATCAGTGAGCCAAAGGCAGGGGCGAACACTGAAGCTTTCTTT.

The chain links TRBV18 to TRBJ2-7, with D tentatively TRBD1 (5 bases). The V gene's germline CDR1 is KGHSH and CDR2 LQKENI. CDR3 size: 14 residues. Deletions cut 4 bases from V and 1 base from J, with 11 bases between. DNA of the CDR3: TGTGCCAGCTCACTTCGGACACTTTCCTACGAGCAGTACTTC. It yields the protein CASSLRTLSYEQYF.

The chain employs TRBV5-4 and TRBJ2-3, with TRBD2 identical over 7 bases. Germline V gene data show CDR1 as SGHNT and CDR2 as YYREEE (reference sequence). The V segment lost 4 bases and the J segment 0 bases; nucleotides outside the gene matches: 2. The CDR3 covers 14 residues. Here the CDR3 reads CASSPGGSTDTQYF. CDR3 nucleotide sequence: TGTGCCAGCAGCCCGGGAGGTAGCACAGATACGCAGTATTTT.

The chain employs TRBV6-6 and TRBJ1-2, with a weak D call TRBD1 (5 bases). This CDR3 is built from 15 residues. Germline V gene sequence: CDR1 MNHNY, CDR2 SVGAGI (reference sequence). V lost 0 bases, J lost 4 bases, and 12 bases lay in between. CDR3 sequence reads: CASSYSITGFYGYTF. CDR3 nucleotides: TGTGCCAGCAGTTACTCGATCACAGGATTCTATGGCTACACCTTC.

The gene calls are TRBV18 and TRBJ1-3, with D maybe TRBD1 (6 bases). Deletions cut 2 bases from V and 4 bases from J, with 18 bases between. This CDR3 region has 17 residues. Germline V gene lookup returns CDR1 KGHSH and CDR2 LQKENI. The CDR3 is CASSPVTWGPLGNTIYF. Written as DNA, the CDR3 is TGTGCCAGCTCACCAGTCACTTGGGGGCCCCTGGGAAACACCATATATTTT.

The chain employs TRBV6-1 and TRBJ1-3; TRBD1 matches 7 bases. This CDR3 has 16 residues. V lost 3 bases to trimming and J lost 0 bases; unmatched junction nucleotides: 5. CDR1 and CDR2 from the germline V gene are MNHNS and SASEGT. The chain's CDR3 is CASSDVGTASGNTIYF. CDR3 DNA sequence: TGTGCCAGCAGTGATGTTGGGACAGCCTCTGGAAACACCATATATTTT.

The chain couples TRBV4-2 to TRBJ2-7; D not resolved. CDR1 is LGHNA and CDR2 is YNFKEQ in the germline V gene. V was trimmed by 0 bases and J by 3 bases, leaving 9 bases between them. The CDR3 sequence is 14 residues long. The CDR3 DNA reads TGTGCCAGCAGCCAAGACAGGCTAGTCTACGAGCAGTACTTC. Translation: CASSQDRLVYEQYF.

This clone has just a few counts. The genes are TRBV29-1 and TRBJ2-7; TRBD1 aligns across 8 bases. The junction had 12 bases not matched to a gene; V was cut back by 4 bases and J by 4 bases. The germline V gene has CDR1 SQVTM and CDR2 ANQGSEA. The CDR3 runs 15 residues. The DNA of the CDR3 is TGCAGCGTTGTTGGCCGACAGGGGACCCCTTACGAGCAGTACTTC. Amino acids: CSVVGRQGTPYEQYF.

The chain has TRBV9 and TRBJ1-2, with a tentative D call TRBD1 (5 bases). The CDR3 loop spans 15 amino acids. With 0 bases removed from V and 0 bases from J, the gap between germline ends came to 9 bases. In germline, CDR1 is SGDLS, CDR2 YYNGEE. CDR3 sequence reads: CASSVVGQTNYGYTF. DNA of the CDR3: TGTGCCAGCAGCGTAGTTGGACAAACTAACTATGGCTACACCTTC.

The rearrangement joins TRBV7-9 to TRBJ1-1; 7 nucleotides align to TRBD1. V gave up 4 bases and J gave up 4 bases; unmatched junction bases: 3. Looked up from germline, CDR1 is SEHNR and CDR2 is FQNEAQ (reference sequence). This CDR3 is built from 13 residues. This CDR3 reads CASSSGQITEAFF. The CDR3 region has the DNA TGTGCCAGCAGCTCGGGACAGATCACTGAAGCTTTCTTT.

The V and J genes are TRBV7-8 and TRBJ2-7; TRBD2 might be the D (5 bases). V was clipped by 2 bases and J by 5 bases, with 10 bases between them. Germline V gives CDR1 SGHVS, CDR2 FQNEAQ. CDR3 length: 13 amino acids. DNA of the CDR3: TGTGCCAGCAGCTTACTGGCTAGCCACGAGCAGTACTTC. It translates to CASSLLASHEQYF.